Shown below are 14 T cell receptor beta chains from a single sample sequenced in a study of blood T cell repertoires in COVID-19. The protocol was immunoSEQ multiplex PCR, while the TCRdb copy is restricted to in-frame clones and leaves out a portion. Among over 350,000 clones listed, approximately 90% were seen once. The sample comprised PBMCs or T cells enriched from blood (not recorded which). These TCRs come from a woman aged 18-29 years who had recovered from COVID-19.

A single count supports this clone. The chain recombines TRBV4-1 with TRBJ1-2; TRBD1 agrees at 7 bases. With 0 bases clipped from V and 8 bases from J, the junction kept 9 bases outside the gene matches. CDR1 is MGHRA and CDR2 is YSYEKL in the germline V gene. The CDR3 contains 15 residues. CDR3 region: CASSQDMRQGDGYTF. The CDR3 DNA reads as TGCGCCAGCAGCCAAGATATGAGACAGGGAGACGGCTACACCTTC.

Here the CDR3 reads CASSSDSNTEAFF. CDR3 in DNA: TGTGCCAGCAGTTCGGACAGCAACACTGAAGCTTTCTTT. The gene calls are TRBV6-5 and TRBJ1-1, with D perhaps matching TRBD1 (6 bases). This CDR3 comprises 13 residues. The V gene lost 4 bases and the J gene lost 2 bases, with 8 bases spanning the gap. From germline, CDR1 is MNHEY and CDR2 SVGAGI.

The genes are TRBV4-2 and TRBJ2-2; TRBD1 matches 8 bases. This CDR3 region has 16 residues. The germline V gene encodes CDR1 LGHNA and CDR2 YNFKEQ. J was trimmed by 1 base and V by 3 bases; bases with no gene match: 4. The CDR3 region has the DNA TGTGCCAGCAGCCATTCCGGGACAGGGAACACCGGGGAGCTGTTTTTT. It translates to CASSHSGTGNTGELFF.

This rearrangement joins TRBV28 to TRBJ2-6, with D possibly being TRBD2 (7 bases). With 5 bases removed from V and 1 base from J, the gap between germline ends came to 18 bases. Germline V gene lookup returns CDR1 MDHEN and CDR2 SYDVKM. CDR3 length: 18 amino acids. The CDR3 nucleotides read TGTGCCAGCAGTCCGGGGGGCGTTGTCATATCTGGGGCCAACGTCCTGACTTTC. Translating it yields CASSPGGVVISGANVLTF.

DNA for the CDR3: TGCGCCAGCAGCCGAGGACAGGGGTCGAACACTGAAGCTTTCTTT. Translating it yields CASSRGQGSNTEAFF. The chain is built from TRBV4-1 and TRBJ1-1; TRBD1 matches 9 bases. The trim removed 4 bases at V and 1 base at J, leaving 4 bases unmatched. CDR3 length: 15 residues. CDR1 is MGHRA, CDR2 YSYEKL, per germline.

The CDR3 loop is CTSSQGYRAARTEAFF. CDR3 in DNA: TGCACCAGCAGCCAAGGCTACAGGGCCGCGCGCACTGAAGCTTTCTTT. The chain employs TRBV1 and TRBJ1-1; the listed D gene, TRBD1, was not tested against the DNA. TRBV1 is assigned pseudogene status. The CDR3 is 16 residues long.

A single count supports this clone. This rearrangement joins TRBV30 to TRBJ2-7, with 12 bases that match TRBD2. Germline CDR1 reads GTSNPN; CDR2 reads SVGIG (reference sequence). The CDR3 is made up of 16 amino acids. V was pared by 3 bases and J by 6 bases, with 12 bases of the junction left unmatched. The CDR3 DNA reads as TGTGCCTGGAGCGAATTCTCTAGCGGGGGGGCCAGCGAGCAGTACTTC. It encodes CAWSEFSSGGASEQYF.

The chain is built from TRBV5-6 and TRBJ1-1; tentative D call: TRBD1 (6 bases). CDR3 length equals 11 residues. V gave up 2 bases and J gave up 8 bases, with 7 bases separating them. Germline assignment: CDR1 SGHDT and CDR2 YYEEEE. The CDR3 protein is CASSLGTEAFF. DNA for the CDR3: TGTGCCAGCAGCTTAGGGACAGAAGCTTTCTTT.

The chain couples TRBV6-5 to TRBJ1-1; a possible D gene is TRBD1 (5 bases). The CDR3 is 12 residues long. Germline V gives CDR1 MNHEY, CDR2 SVGAGI. V lost 2 bases and J lost 7, with 8 bases in between. CDR3 nucleotides: TGTGCCAGCAGTTACCGACAGATTGAAGCTTTCTTT. The encoded protein is CASSYRQIEAFF.

CDR3 amino acids: CASSRDRAGAFF. CDR3 DNA: TGTGCCAGCTCACGAGACAGGGCTGGAGCTTTCTTT. This chain connects TRBV18 to TRBJ1-1, with 7 bases that match TRBD1. The CDR3 length is 12 residues. Germline trimming cut 4 bases from V and 10 bases from J; bases unmatched to any gene: 6. Germline-derived CDR1 and CDR2 are KGHSH and LQKENI.

V is TRBV7-2 and J is TRBJ1-6, with 8 positions matching TRBD1. Germline V gives CDR1 SGHTA, CDR2 FQGNSA. This CDR3 has 15 amino acids. V shed 5 bases, J shed 6 bases, and the junction held 6 bases outside the gene matches. CDR3 DNA sequence: TGTGCCAGCAGCGCCCAGGGGGCAAGTAATTCACCCCTCCACTTT. It specifies CASSAQGASNSPLHF.

This clone occurred once. The chain recombines TRBV19 with TRBJ1-2, with D unresolved. Per germline, CDR1 LNHDA and CDR2 SQIVND (reference sequence). CDR3 length equals 17 residues. Trimming pared 4 bases from V and 4 bases from J, leaving 22 bases between. This CDR3 is CASSNYEKGDTLYGYTF. DNA for the CDR3: TGTGCCAGTAGTAATTATGAAAAGGGAGATACCCTCTATGGCTACACCTTC.

The chain couples TRBV7-9 to TRBJ1-3; 10 bases align to TRBD1. The CDR3 is 15 amino acids. V lost 5 bases and J lost 6; bases outside the gene matches: 7. Per the germline V gene, CDR1 is SEHNR and CDR2 is FQNEAQ (reference sequence). The CDR3 DNA is TGTGCCAGCAGCCCAGGGACAGGGGTAGAAAACACCATATATTTT. This translates into CASSPGTGVENTIYF. The complete variable domain, with remaining parts taken from reference TRBV7-9 and TRBJ1-3, reads DTGVSQNPRHKITKRGQNVTFRCDPISEHNRLYWYRQTLGQGPEFLTYFQNEAQLEKSRLLSDRFSAERPKGSFSTLEIQRTEQGDSAMYLCASSPGTGVENTIYFGEGSWLTVV.

The chain joins TRBV28 to TRBJ2-1; perhaps TRBD2 as D (5 bases). Deletions cut 8 bases from V and 0 bases from J, with 17 bases between. CDR3 size: 16 residues. The germline V gene has CDR1 MDHEN and CDR2 SYDVKM. CDR3 DNA sequence: TGTGCCAGCGGAACCTCTAGGGAGAACTCCTACAATGAGCAGTTCTTC. It yields the protein CASGTSRENSYNEQFF.